These T cell receptor beta chains were read from a single sample in a study of T cell responses to AZD1222 COVID-19 vaccine. Sequencing was performed with immunoSEQ multiplex PCR; in TCRdb, only in-frame clones are kept and a portion is missing. The sample yields 80,000 to 95,000 clones, over 85% seen once. The starting material was peripheral blood, obtained on day 0 of MenACWY control vaccination. Source of these receptors: an adult in good health. CDR3s include the opening cysteine and the closing phenylalanine or tryptophan. The D gene is left open where the match is weak. Not every row has a clone size; where given, it reads once, few, many or a size class.

v_call: TRBV9; d_call: NA; j_call: TRBJ1-6; clone_size: NA; cdr3_aa: CASSVGQVYNSPLHF; cdr3_nt: TGTGCCAGCAGCGTAGGACAGGTCTATAATTCACCCCTCCACTTT
v_call: TRBV6-5; d_call: NA; j_call: TRBJ2-3; clone_size: NA; cdr3_aa: CASGRASVAWGTQYF; cdr3_nt: TGTGCCAGCGGGCGGGCCTCCGTCGCGTGGGGTACGCAGTATTTT
v_call: TRBV2; d_call: NA; j_call: TRBJ2-5; clone_size: once; cdr3_aa: CASRVRVETQYF; cdr3_nt: TGTGCCAGCAGGGTGAGGGTGGAGACCCAGTACTTC
v_call: TRBV7-2; d_call: NA; j_call: TRBJ1-5; clone_size: NA; cdr3_aa: CASSLVRDQPQHF; cdr3_nt: TGTGCCAGCAGCTTAGTTCGGGATCAGCCCCAGCATTTT
v_call: TRBV6-5; d_call: NA; j_call: TRBJ1-2; clone_size: NA; cdr3_aa: CASRDAYQFLGYTF; cdr3_nt: TGTGCCAGCAGGGACGCGTACCAGTTCCTCGGCTACACCTTC
v_call: TRBV5-1; d_call: NA; j_call: TRBJ2-7; clone_size: NA; cdr3_aa: CASSLTADYEQYF; cdr3_nt: TGCGCCAGCAGCTTGACAGCAGACTACGAGCAGTACTTC
v_call: TRBV10-3; d_call: NA; j_call: TRBJ1-2; clone_size: once; cdr3_aa: CAISSPSRVGYTF; cdr3_nt: TGTGCCATCAGTTCCCCTAGCCGGGTTGGCTACACCTTC
v_call: TRBV9; d_call: NA; j_call: TRBJ1-4; clone_size: NA; cdr3_aa: CASSVVPSAGAGNEKLFF; cdr3_nt: TGTGCCAGCAGCGTAGTCCCGTCAGCCGGCGCAGGGAATGAAAAACTGTTTTTT
v_call: TRBV5-1; d_call: NA; j_call: TRBJ2-7; clone_size: NA; cdr3_aa: CASSLEGRTYEQYF; cdr3_nt: TGCGCCAGCAGCTTGGAGGGTAGAACCTACGAGCAGTACTTC
v_call: TRBV6-6; d_call: TRBD2; j_call: TRBJ2-5; clone_size: NA; cdr3_aa: CASGGGGIRQETQYF; cdr3_nt: TGTGCCAGCGGCGGCGGGGGGATCCGTCAAGAGACCCAGTACTTC
v_call: TRBV6-2/TRBV6-3; d_call: NA; j_call: TRBJ1-3; clone_size: NA; cdr3_aa: CASSYSWPGNTIYF; cdr3_nt: TGTGCCAGCAGTTACTCGTGGCCGGGAAACACCATATATTTT
v_call: TRBV15; d_call: NA; j_call: TRBJ2-3; clone_size: NA; cdr3_aa: CATSRERRSTDTQYF; cdr3_nt: TGTGCCACCAGCAGAGAGAGGCGGAGCACAGATACGCAGTATTTT
v_call: TRBV7-2; d_call: NA; j_call: TRBJ1-4; clone_size: NA; cdr3_aa: CASSLASGAGANEKLFF; cdr3_nt: TGTGCCAGCAGCTTAGCTTCGGGGGCCGGAGCTAATGAAAAACTGTTTTTT
v_call: TRBV6-1; d_call: NA; j_call: TRBJ1-1; clone_size: NA; cdr3_aa: CASSEGGGNTEAFF; cdr3_nt: TGTGCCAGCAGTGAAGGGGGGGGTAACACTGAAGCTTTCTTT
v_call: TRBV19; d_call: NA; j_call: TRBJ1-2; clone_size: NA; cdr3_aa: CASSIYSVNYGYTF; cdr3_nt: TGTGCCAGTAGTATTTATTCGGTTAACTATGGCTACACCTTC
v_call: TRBV6-5; d_call: TRBD1; j_call: TRBJ1-4; clone_size: NA; cdr3_aa: CASTGGTATNEKLFF; cdr3_nt: TGTGCCAGCACAGGGGGAACAGCAACTAATGAAAAACTGTTTTTT
v_call: TRBV27; d_call: NA; j_call: TRBJ2-1; clone_size: NA; cdr3_aa: CASSSGVNNEQFF; cdr3_nt: TGTGCCAGCAGTTCTGGGGTTAACAATGAGCAGTTCTTC
v_call: TRBV19; d_call: NA; j_call: TRBJ1-5; clone_size: NA; cdr3_aa: CASNVVGGGNQPQHF; cdr3_nt: TGTGCCAGTAATGTGGTAGGAGGTGGCAATCAGCCCCAGCATTTT
v_call: TRBV10-3; d_call: NA; j_call: TRBJ1-2; clone_size: NA; cdr3_aa: CATNRAGYGYTF; cdr3_nt: TGTGCCACCAACAGGGCGGGCTATGGCTACACCTTC
v_call: TRBV5-1; d_call: NA; j_call: TRBJ2-1; clone_size: NA; cdr3_aa: CASSHAGRTNEQFF; cdr3_nt: TGCGCCAGCAGCCATGCTGGACGGACTAATGAGCAGTTCTTC
v_call: TRBV6-5; d_call: NA; j_call: TRBJ2-3; clone_size: NA; cdr3_aa: CASSLAAGSTDTQYF; cdr3_nt: TGTGCCAGCAGCCTCGCCGCGGGGAGCACAGATACGCAGTATTTT
v_call: TRBV4-2; d_call: NA; j_call: TRBJ2-1; clone_size: few; cdr3_aa: CASSFRGGPIDNEQFF; cdr3_nt: TGTGCCAGCAGCTTCAGAGGGGGGCCTATAGACAATGAGCAGTTCTTC
v_call: TRBV5-4; d_call: NA; j_call: TRBJ1-2; clone_size: NA; cdr3_aa: CASSSTQRRLDGYTF; cdr3_nt: TGTGCCAGCAGTTCGACCCAGCGAAGGCTGGATGGCTACACCTTC
v_call: TRBV6-1; d_call: NA; j_call: TRBJ1-2; clone_size: NA; cdr3_aa: CASSETPSINYGYTF; cdr3_nt: TGTGCCAGCAGTGAAACCCCGTCCATTAACTATGGCTACACCTTC
v_call: TRBV5-1; d_call: TRBD2; j_call: TRBJ2-1; clone_size: NA; cdr3_aa: CASSPLAGGYNEQFF; cdr3_nt: TGCGCCAGCAGCCCTTTAGCGGGGGGTTACAATGAGCAGTTCTTC
v_call: TRBV7-9; d_call: NA; j_call: TRBJ2-2; clone_size: NA; cdr3_aa: CASSLGANTGELFF; cdr3_nt: TGTGCCAGCAGCTTAGGGGCGAACACCGGGGAGCTGTTTTTT
v_call: TRBV15; d_call: NA; j_call: TRBJ1-1; clone_size: NA; cdr3_aa: CATSSKGDTEAFF; cdr3_nt: TGTGCCACCAGCAGCAAGGGAGACACTGAAGCTTTCTTT
v_call: TRBV24-1; d_call: TRBD1; j_call: TRBJ1-6; clone_size: NA; cdr3_aa: CATRDRPGQDSPLHF; cdr3_nt: TGTGCCACCAGAGACCGACCTGGACAGGATTCACCCCTCCACTTT
v_call: TRBV13; d_call: NA; j_call: TRBJ1-3; clone_size: NA; cdr3_aa: CASSLDGAEGAGNTIYF; cdr3_nt: TGTGCCAGCAGCTTAGACGGAGCAGAAGGGGCTGGAAACACCATATATTTT
v_call: TRBV2; d_call: TRBD1; j_call: TRBJ2-2; clone_size: NA; cdr3_aa: CASSERIGQGGTGELFF; cdr3_nt: TGTGCCAGCAGTGAGAGGATTGGACAGGGGGGCACCGGGGAGCTGTTTTTT
v_call: TRBV7-2; d_call: NA; j_call: TRBJ2-2; clone_size: NA; cdr3_aa: CASSIRAASNPNTGELFF; cdr3_nt: TGTGCCAGCAGCATAAGAGCCGCGAGCAATCCGAACACCGGGGAGCTGTTTTTT
v_call: TRBV11-3; d_call: NA; j_call: TRBJ1-6; clone_size: NA; cdr3_aa: CASSLDGQRMSPLHF; cdr3_nt: TGTGCCAGCAGCTTAGATGGACAGAGGATGTCACCCCTCCACTTT
v_call: TRBV28; d_call: TRBD2; j_call: TRBJ2-1; clone_size: NA; cdr3_aa: CASSLWASGGNNEQFF; cdr3_nt: TGTGCCAGCAGTTTATGGGCTAGCGGGGGGAACAATGAGCAGTTCTTC
v_call: TRBV30; d_call: NA; j_call: TRBJ2-1; clone_size: NA; cdr3_aa: CAWSVRTYNEQFF; cdr3_nt: TGTGCCTGGAGTGTACGTACCTACAATGAGCAGTTCTTC
v_call: TRBV4-1; d_call: TRBD1; j_call: TRBJ1-5; clone_size: NA; cdr3_aa: CASSRGTDNQPQHF; cdr3_nt: TGCGCCAGCAGCCGAGGGACAGACAATCAGCCCCAGCATTTT
v_call: TRBV19; d_call: TRBD1; j_call: TRBJ1-6; clone_size: NA; cdr3_aa: CASSRGQDYNSPLHF; cdr3_nt: TGTGCCAGTAGTCGAGGACAGGATTATAATTCACCCCTCCACTTT
v_call: TRBV6-5; d_call: NA; j_call: TRBJ2-7; clone_size: NA; cdr3_aa: CASRTGEPTYEQYF; cdr3_nt: TGTGCCAGCAGGACGGGGGAACCTACCTACGAGCAGTACTTC